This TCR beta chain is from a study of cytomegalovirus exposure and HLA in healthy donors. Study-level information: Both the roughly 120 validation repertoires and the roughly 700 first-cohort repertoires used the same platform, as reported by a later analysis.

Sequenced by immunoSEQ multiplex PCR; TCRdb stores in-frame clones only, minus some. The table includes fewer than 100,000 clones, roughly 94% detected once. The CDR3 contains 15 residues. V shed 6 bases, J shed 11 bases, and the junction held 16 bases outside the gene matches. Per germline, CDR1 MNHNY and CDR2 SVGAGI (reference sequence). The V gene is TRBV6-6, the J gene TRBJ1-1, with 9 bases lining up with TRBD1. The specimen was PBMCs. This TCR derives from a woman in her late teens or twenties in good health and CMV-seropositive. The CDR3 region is CASSRGQGWPSVAFF. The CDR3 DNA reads TGTGCCAGCAGCCGCGGACAGGGGTGGCCCTCGGTGGCTTTCTTT.